Presented here are 13 T cell receptor beta chains from one specimen sequenced in a study of blood T cell repertoires in COVID-19 (dated by TCRdb to the early 2020s). The library relied on the immunoSEQ multiplex PCR assay. TCRdb took this table from immuneACCESS and kept in-frame rearrangements with V and J called. Such tables lack part of the clones; where checked against another copy, unresolved V genes explain under half of the gap, and the rest is unexplained. Across this sample there are about 670,000 clones, with 70% to 90% seen only once. Under 0.3% of the sample is in the top ten clones. The sequencing input was peripheral blood. The source of these receptors is a woman aged 18-29 years with acute or convalescent COVID-19.

Notes on this clone: In the same sample, other DNA sequences code for this CDR3. The CDR3 protein is CAWSGGGDYGYTF. The CDR3 bases are TGTGCCTGGAGTGGCGGGGGAGACTATGGCTACACCTTC. V is TRBV30 and J is TRBJ1-2; D is perhaps TRBD1 (5 bases). V was clipped by 1 base and J by 3 bases, with 9 bases between them. CDR3 length: 13 amino acids. Germline V gene lookup returns CDR1 GTSNPN and CDR2 SVGIG (reference sequence).

V and J are TRBV7-9 and TRBJ1-6; D is uncertain. The CDR3 extends over 17 amino acids. Per the germline V gene, CDR1 is SEHNR and CDR2 is FQNEAQ (reference sequence). V was clipped by 5 bases and J by 6 bases, with 20 bases between them. In DNA, the CDR3 is TGTGCCAGCAGCCCGGGTAATGCGGGGAAAGGTAATTCACCCCTCCACTTT. Translated: CASSPGNAGKGNSPLHF.

The chain uses TRBV6-5 and TRBJ1-6, with D uncertain. This CDR3 spans 14 amino acids. V was clipped by 7 bases and J by 5 bases, with 12 bases between them. The germline CDR1 and CDR2 sequences are MNHEY and SVGAGI. CDR3 coding DNA: TGTGCCAGCAAAGGCGGGTCCGATAATTCACCCCTCCACTTT. Translating it yields CASKGGSDNSPLHF.

This rearrangement joins TRBV5-4 to TRBJ1-2; 8 nucleotides match TRBD1. V shed 2 bases and J 3 bases; nucleotides not matched to a gene: 6. Germline values: CDR1 SGHNT, CDR2 YYREEE (reference sequence). The CDR3 sequence is 15 residues long. Here the CDR3 reads CASSFWPGGYYGYTF. The CDR3 bases are TGTGCCAGCAGCTTTTGGCCAGGGGGCTACTATGGCTACACCTTC.

The genes are TRBV6-5 and TRBJ1-1, with D possibly matching TRBD1 (6 bases). V lost 5 bases and J 4 bases, leaving 11 bases between the germline ends. CDR3 length equals 13 residues. The germline V gene encodes CDR1 MNHEY and CDR2 SVGAGI. For the CDR3, the DNA is TGTGCCAGCAGTCTAGGACAGCTCACTGAAGCTTTCTTT. Translated, it gives CASSLGQLTEAFF.

V is TRBV28 and J is TRBJ2-7; a possible D gene is TRBD1 (6 bases). Trimming took 3 bases from V and 2 from J, leaving 11 bases between them. The CDR3 extends over 14 amino acids. The germline V gene has CDR1 MDHEN and CDR2 SYDVKM. CDR3 nucleotides: TGTGCCAGCAGTTTGTTACAGGGTGCCTACGAGCAGTACTTC. This codes for CASSLLQGAYEQYF. Looking up the rest from reference TRBV28 and TRBJ2-7 gives the full variable domain: DVKVTQSSRYLVKRTGEKVFLECVQDMDHENMFWYRQDPGLGLRLIYFSYDVKMKEKGDIPEGYSVSREKKERFSLILESASTNQTSMYLCASSLLQGAYEQYFGPGTRLTVT.

This clone is a singleton in its sample. The chain couples TRBV13 to TRBJ2-7; 7 nucleotides agree with TRBD1. The trim removed 5 bases at V and 0 bases at J, leaving 10 bases unmatched. Germline V gene lookup returns CDR1 PRHDT and CDR2 FYEKMQ (reference sequence). This CDR3 region has 16 residues. The CDR3 sequence: CASSRSSTGFSYEQYF. DNA for the CDR3: TGTGCCAGCAGCCGATCCTCGACAGGGTTCTCCTACGAGCAGTACTTC.

The chain uses TRBV27 and TRBJ2-1; D not certain. V was clipped by 3 bases and J by 4 bases, with 7 bases between them. Germline lookup yields CDR1 MNHEY and CDR2 SMNVEV (reference sequence). The CDR3 sequence is 13 residues long. The CDR3 DNA follows: TGTGCCAGCAGTTTGGTGCGGTACAATGAGCAGTTCTTC. Translating gives CASSLVRYNEQFF.

The genes are TRBV19 and TRBJ1-3; D is possibly TRBD1 (5 bases). CDR3 length: 15 residues. The V end lost 6 bases, the J end lost 1 base, and 13 bases lay between the germline ends. Germline CDR1 and CDR2: LNHDA and SQIVND (reference sequence). Written as DNA, the CDR3 is TGTGCCAGTAGATTCGGCAGGGAATCTGGAAACACCATATATTTT. Protein sequence: CASRFGRESGNTIYF.

The genes are TRBV2 and TRBJ2-1, with TRBD1 matching 7 bases. This CDR3 contains 15 residues. V shed 6 bases, J shed 3 bases, and the junction held 8 bases outside the gene matches. Germline assignment: CDR1 SNHLY and CDR2 FYNNEI. In DNA, the CDR3 is TGTGCCAGCAGACTAACGGACAGGATCTACAATGAGCAGTTCTTC. Amino acids: CASRLTDRIYNEQFF.

The chain uses TRBV24-1 and TRBJ2-1; a weak D match, TRBD1 (6 bases). Germline-derived CDR1 and CDR2 are KGHDR and SFDVKD. V lost 8 bases, J lost 2 bases, and 15 bases lay in between. The CDR3 contains 15 residues. As DNA, the CDR3 is TGTGCCACCAAAACGTTACAGGGCACCTACAATGAGCAGTTCTTC. Translation gives CATKTLQGTYNEQFF.

The chain uses TRBV4-3 and TRBJ2-7; 8 bases fit TRBD2. Unmatched junction bases numbered 3, after V lost 2 bases and J lost 3 bases. Germline CDR1 reads LGHNA; CDR2 reads YSLEER. CDR3 length: 14 amino acids. CDR3 coding DNA: TGCGCCAGCAGCCAAATTAGCGGGGACTACGAGCAGTACTTC. It encodes CASSQISGDYEQYF.

The CDR3 region is CASSIAIGRGSEAFF. CDR3 DNA sequence: TGTGCCAGTAGTATAGCCATTGGTAGGGGGTCGGAAGCTTTCTTT. V is TRBV19 and J is TRBJ1-1, with D perhaps TRBD1 (6 bases). The CDR3 has 15 amino acids. The V gene lost 1 base and the J gene lost 8 bases, with 17 bases spanning the gap. The germline V gene has CDR1 LNHDA and CDR2 SQIVND (reference sequence).